The 18 T cell receptor beta chains presented below share a single source sample, sequenced in a study of cytomegalovirus exposure and HLA in healthy donors. It was with 60 Vbeta and 13 Jbeta primers that the PCR ran. Produced via immunoSEQ multiplex PCR; TCRdb's table is partial and in-frame only. The sample lists some 90,000 clones, 70% to 85% occurring once. Input material: PBMCs. The receptors come from a young man in good health and CMV-seropositive.

The chain uses TRBV19 and TRBJ2-2; no clear D. Trimming took off 2 bases at V and 7 bases at J, with 5 bases between the two ends. Germline V lookup: CDR1 LNHDA, CDR2 SQIVND (reference sequence). There are 12 residues in the CDR3. The CDR3 loop is CASSILDGELFF. For the CDR3, the DNA is TGTGCCAGTAGTATATTAGACGGGGAGCTGTTTTTT.

This clone was recorded once. The chain has TRBV6-1 and TRBJ1-3, with D unresolved. CDR3 length: 13 amino acids. Germline assignment: CDR1 MNHNS and CDR2 SASEGT. Trimming stripped 6 bases from V and 11 bases from J, with 17 bases between. The CDR3 region has the DNA TGTGCCAGCAGGGAGGACGGTTGGGTCCCCATATATTTT. This sequence encodes CASREDGWVPIYF.

The J gene is TRBJ1-5, the V gene TRBV6-1; D ambiguous. V was pared by 0 bases and J by 3 bases, with 9 bases between. CDR1 and CDR2 (germline): MNHNS, SASEGT. The CDR3 covers 15 residues. The DNA of the CDR3 is TGTGCCAGCAGTGAAGCTCGAGGTCCCAATCAGCCCCAGCATTTT. This translates into CASSEARGPNQPQHF.

CDR3 nucleotides: TGTGCCAGCAGTCCCCGGGGGGATAGTAACAGTTATGGAGCTTTCTTT. This translates into CASSPRGDSNSYGAFF. The rearrangement links TRBV6-4 to TRBJ1-1, with D maybe TRBD1 (5 bases). V shed 5 bases and J shed 10 bases, with 26 bases lying between them. The germline V gene has CDR1 MRHNA and CDR2 SNTAGT. The CDR3 totals 16 residues.

The chain couples TRBV7-2 to TRBJ1-2, with TRBD1 matching 8 bases. Looked up from germline, CDR1 is SGHTA and CDR2 is FQGNSA. Germline trimming cut 5 bases from V and 4 bases from J; bases unmatched to any gene: 9. CDR3 length: 15 amino acids. The CDR3 loop reads CASSKDRVPGYGYTF. The CDR3 DNA reads TGTGCCAGCAGCAAGGACAGGGTGCCTGGCTATGGCTACACCTTC.

The V and J genes are TRBV28 and TRBJ2-7; D is ambiguous. Deletions cut 5 bases from V and 6 bases from J, with 8 bases between. The CDR3 runs to 11 residues. The germline gives CDR1 MDHEN, CDR2 SYDVKM. The CDR3 coding sequence is TGTGCCAGCAGTCCCGCAGTCGAGCAGTACTTC. This sequence encodes CASSPAVEQYF.

This clone was found a few times. The chain couples TRBV27 to TRBJ2-7; 9 nucleotides align to TRBD1. Trimming cost V 9 bases and J 5 bases; bases outside gene matches: 11. Looked up from germline, CDR1 is MNHEY and CDR2 is SMNVEV (reference sequence). The length of the CDR3 is 14 residues. The CDR3, as DNA: TGTGCCAGGCCTGCACAGGGGGCTGTGAACGAGCAGTACTTC. Protein sequence: CARPAQGAVNEQYF.

Only a few counts were recorded for this clone. This chain uses TRBV2 with TRBJ1-5, with 8 positions matching TRBD1. Germline CDR1 is SNHLY and CDR2 is FYNNEI. The CDR3 totals 14 residues. V lost 5 bases, J lost 7 bases, and 7 bases stayed unmatched. The CDR3 DNA is TGTGCCAGCAGTAAACAGGGGGTAGGACAGCCCCAGCATTTT. Translation gives CASSKQGVGQPQHF. Full variable domain (outside the CDR3, taken from reference TRBV2 and TRBJ1-5): EPEVTQTPSHQVTQMGQEVILRCVPISNHLYFYWYRQILGQKVEFLVSFYNNEISEKSEIFDDQFSVERPDGSNFTLKIRSTKLEDSAMYFCASSKQGVGQPQHFGDGTRLSIL.

J is TRBJ1-2 and V is TRBV7-2; 8 bases line up with TRBD1. Germline CDR1 and CDR2: SGHTA and FQGNSA. The CDR3 consists of 14 residues. V lost 5 bases, J lost 5 bases, and 7 bases stayed unmatched. The DNA of the CDR3 is TGTGCCAGCAGCCCCAGGGGGCGGGTTTATGGCTACACCTTC. Translating gives CASSPRGRVYGYTF. Full variable domain (remainder filled in from reference TRBV7-2 and TRBJ1-2): GAGVSQSPSNKVTEKGKDVELRCDPISGHTALYWYRQSLGQGLEFLIYFQGNSAPDKSGLPSDRFSAERTGGSVSTLTIQRTQQEDSAVYLCASSPRGRVYGYTFGSGTRLTVV.

The gene calls are TRBV27 and TRBJ2-5; 12 bases agree with TRBD2. Germline V gene lookup returns CDR1 MNHEY and CDR2 SMNVEV (reference sequence). V lost 4 bases and J lost 2; bases outside the gene matches: 5. The CDR3 runs 16 residues. The CDR3: CASSSWTSGKQETQYF. In nucleotides, the CDR3 is TGTGCCAGCAGTTCATGGACTAGCGGGAAACAAGAGACCCAGTACTTC.

V usage is TRBV19 and J usage is TRBJ1-2; D remains ambiguous. V was cut by 5 bases and J by 7 bases, with 14 bases left in between. The germline gives CDR1 LNHDA, CDR2 SQIVND (reference sequence). The CDR3 runs 13 residues. CDR3 sequence reads: CASSFQYQRGYTF. In DNA, the CDR3 is TGTGCCAGTAGTTTTCAGTATCAGCGTGGCTACACCTTC.

This rearrangement joins TRBV7-2 to TRBJ1-1, with no clear D. Germline loops: CDR1 SGHTA, CDR2 FQGNSA. The V gene lost 1 base and the J gene lost 12 bases, with 15 bases spanning the gap. This CDR3 region has 13 residues. The CDR3 DNA follows: TGTGCCAGCAGCTTAGATTATGGATCAGGAACTTTCTTT. Protein: CASSLDYGSGTFF.

The chain carries TRBV10-2 and TRBJ1-2, with D uncertain. CDR3 length equals 16 residues. Germline CDR1 WSHSY, CDR2 SAAADI. Trimming pared 0 bases from V and 3 bases from J, leaving 14 bases between. CDR3 amino acids: CASSESLGGVDYGYTF. Written as DNA, the CDR3 is TGCGCCAGCAGTGAGTCTCTGGGCGGGGTGGACTATGGCTACACCTTC.

V usage is TRBV7-2 and J usage is TRBJ1-2, with TRBD1 matching 7 bases. Unmatched junction bases numbered 10, after V lost 4 bases and J lost 8 bases. The CDR3 contains 14 residues. Per germline, CDR1 SGHTA and CDR2 FQGNSA. CDR3: CASSSQTGMEGYTF. The CDR3 bases are TGTGCCAGCAGCTCCCAGACAGGGATGGAGGGCTACACCTTC.

This sequence joins TRBV7-8 and TRBJ1-6; 7 bases agree with TRBD1. This CDR3 is built from 17 residues. V shed 5 bases and J 5 bases; nucleotides not matched to a gene: 12. Germline V lookup: CDR1 SGHVS, CDR2 FQNEAQ. The CDR3 here is CASSRTNRGPNNSPLHF. In DNA, the CDR3 is TGTGCCAGCAGCCGAACGAACAGGGGACCCAATAATTCACCCCTCCACTTT.

This clone turned up a few times. V usage is TRBV7-9 and J usage is TRBJ2-6, with D tentatively TRBD1 (6 bases). CDR3 length equals 19 residues. CDR1 SEHNR and CDR2 FQNEAQ come from the germline V gene (reference sequence). With 3 bases removed from V and 0 bases from J, the gap between germline ends came to 18 bases. CDR3 protein: CASSFLQGFRPSGANVLTF. CDR3 nucleotides: TGTGCCAGCAGCTTTCTACAGGGTTTCCGCCCCTCTGGGGCCAACGTCCTGACTTTC.

The CDR3 DNA follows: TGTGCCAGCAGTGATCTAGCGGGGGGATACAATGAGCAGTTCTTC. Its protein product is CASSDLAGGYNEQFF. The V gene is TRBV2, the J gene TRBJ2-1, with 11 bases aligning to TRBD2. This CDR3 is built from 15 residues. Germline V gene sequence: CDR1 SNHLY, CDR2 FYNNEI. With 3 bases clipped from V and 4 bases from J, the junction kept 2 bases outside the gene matches.

The chain couples TRBV4-1 to TRBJ2-7; the D gene is possibly TRBD2 (6 bases). Germline V gene lookup returns CDR1 MGHRA and CDR2 YSYEKL. The CDR3 is made up of 14 amino acids. With 2 bases removed from V and 6 bases from J, the gap between germline ends came to 14 bases. CDR3 nucleotides: TGCGCCAGCAGCCAACCCCGGGGGTCGGGCGAGCAGTACTTC. Translated: CASSQPRGSGEQYF.